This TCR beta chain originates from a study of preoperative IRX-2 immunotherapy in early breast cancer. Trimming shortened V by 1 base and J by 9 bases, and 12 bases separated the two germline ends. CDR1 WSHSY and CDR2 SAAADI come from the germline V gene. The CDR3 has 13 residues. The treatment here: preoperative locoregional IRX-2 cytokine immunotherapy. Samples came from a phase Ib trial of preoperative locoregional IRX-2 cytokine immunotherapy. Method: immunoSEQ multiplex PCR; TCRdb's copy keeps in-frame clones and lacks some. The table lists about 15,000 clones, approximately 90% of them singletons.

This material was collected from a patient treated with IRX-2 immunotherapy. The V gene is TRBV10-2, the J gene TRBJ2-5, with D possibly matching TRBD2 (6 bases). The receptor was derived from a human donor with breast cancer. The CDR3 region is CASSEWGVGPQYF. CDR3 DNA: TGCGCCAGCAGTGAGTGGGGGGTCGGGCCCCAGTACTTC.